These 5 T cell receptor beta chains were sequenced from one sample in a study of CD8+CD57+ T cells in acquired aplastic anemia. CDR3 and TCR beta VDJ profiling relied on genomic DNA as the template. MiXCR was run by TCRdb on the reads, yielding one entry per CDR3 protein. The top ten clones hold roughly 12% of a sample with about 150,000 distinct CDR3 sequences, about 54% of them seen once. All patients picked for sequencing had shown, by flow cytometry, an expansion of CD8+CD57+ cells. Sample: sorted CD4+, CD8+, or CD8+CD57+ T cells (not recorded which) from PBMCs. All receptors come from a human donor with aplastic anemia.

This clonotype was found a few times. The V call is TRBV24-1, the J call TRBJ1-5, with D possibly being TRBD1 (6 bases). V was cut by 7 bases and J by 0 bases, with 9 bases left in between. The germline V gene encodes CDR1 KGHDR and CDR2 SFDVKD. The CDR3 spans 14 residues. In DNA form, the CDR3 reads TGTGCCACCAGGGACAGTTATAGCAATCAGCCCCAGCATTTT. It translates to CATRDSYSNQPQHF.

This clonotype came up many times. CDR3 bases: TGTGCCAGCAGCTTAGTCGCAGGGGTAAATTCACCCCTCCACTTT. This codes for CASSLVAGVNSPLHF. V gene TRBV7-9 combines with J gene TRBJ1-6; a weak D match, TRBD1 (6 bases). V was pared by 1 base and J by 7 bases, with 11 bases between. Germline CDR1 SEHNR, CDR2 FQNEAQ (reference sequence). The CDR3 totals 15 residues. Filled out from reference TRBV7-9 and TRBJ1-6, the complete variable domain reads DTGVSQNPRHKITKRGQNVTFRCDPISEHNRLYWYRQTLGQGPEFLTYFQNEAQLEKSRLLSDRFSAERPKGSFSTLEIQRTEQGDSAMYLCASSLVAGVNSPLHFGNGTRLTVT.

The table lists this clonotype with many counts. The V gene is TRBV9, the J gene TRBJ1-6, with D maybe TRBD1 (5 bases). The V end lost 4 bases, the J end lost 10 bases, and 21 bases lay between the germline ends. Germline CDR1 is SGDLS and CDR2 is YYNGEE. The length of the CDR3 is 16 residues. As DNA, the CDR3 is TGTGCCAGCAGCACGGCGCAGGGTAACCGGGACTCACCCCTCCACTTT. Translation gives CASSTAQGNRDSPLHF.

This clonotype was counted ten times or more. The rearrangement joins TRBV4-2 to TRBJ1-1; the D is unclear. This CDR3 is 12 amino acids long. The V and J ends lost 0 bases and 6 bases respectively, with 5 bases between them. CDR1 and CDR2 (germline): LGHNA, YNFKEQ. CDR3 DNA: TGTGCCAGCAGCCAAGATGGGGCTGAAGCTTTCTTT. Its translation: CASSQDGAEAFF.

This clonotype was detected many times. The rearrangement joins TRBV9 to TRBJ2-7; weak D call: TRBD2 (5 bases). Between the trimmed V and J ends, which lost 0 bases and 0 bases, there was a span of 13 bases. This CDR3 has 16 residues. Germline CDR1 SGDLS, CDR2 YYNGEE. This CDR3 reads CASSVEGGGPSYEQYF. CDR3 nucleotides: TGTGCCAGCAGCGTAGAAGGAGGCGGCCCCTCCTACGAGCAGTACTTC.